The 3 T cell receptor beta chains in this list originate from one sample, sequenced in a study of TIL therapy for anti-PD-1-resistant metastatic lung cancer. The libraries were made with immunoSEQ v3. Produced via immunoSEQ multiplex PCR; TCRdb's table is partial and in-frame only. The sample records approximately 92,000 clones, less than 70% being singletons. Stated time point: pre-treatment sample, taken before nivolumab and TIL therapy. Pleural nodules or supraclavicular lymph nodes made up most of the excised metastases sampled. Specimen: tumor tissue, collected at baseline. The receptors come from a person aged 25-85 years with non-small cell lung cancer.

The chain combines TRBV5-4 with TRBJ2-1, with D hard to call. The CDR3 is 12 residues long. Germline lookup yields CDR1 SGHNT and CDR2 YYREEE (reference sequence). Between the trimmed V and J ends, which lost 4 bases and 10 bases, there was a span of 12 bases. The CDR3 loop reads CASSTGLSEQFF. In DNA form, the CDR3 reads TGTGCCAGCAGCACGGGCCTGTCAGAGCAGTTCTTC.

The chain is built from TRBV7-2 and TRBJ1-1; a weak D match, TRBD1 (6 bases). The V gene's germline CDR1 is SGHTA and CDR2 FQGNSA. V lost 6 bases and J 0 bases, leaving 8 bases between the germline ends. The CDR3 has 13 residues. The CDR3 region is CASRQGMNTEAFF. The CDR3, as DNA: TGTGCCAGCAGGCAGGGGATGAACACTGAAGCTTTCTTT.

The rearrangement uses TRBV7-3 and TRBJ2-4, with 8 bases fitting TRBD2. The V gene end was trimmed by 5 bases and the J gene end by 6 bases; junction bases not matched to a gene: 3. Germline CDR1 reads SGHTA; CDR2 reads FQGTGA. The length of the CDR3 is 13 residues. CDR3: CASSSGGGNIQYF. DNA of the CDR3: TGTGCCAGCAGCAGCGGGGGCGGAAACATTCAGTACTTC.